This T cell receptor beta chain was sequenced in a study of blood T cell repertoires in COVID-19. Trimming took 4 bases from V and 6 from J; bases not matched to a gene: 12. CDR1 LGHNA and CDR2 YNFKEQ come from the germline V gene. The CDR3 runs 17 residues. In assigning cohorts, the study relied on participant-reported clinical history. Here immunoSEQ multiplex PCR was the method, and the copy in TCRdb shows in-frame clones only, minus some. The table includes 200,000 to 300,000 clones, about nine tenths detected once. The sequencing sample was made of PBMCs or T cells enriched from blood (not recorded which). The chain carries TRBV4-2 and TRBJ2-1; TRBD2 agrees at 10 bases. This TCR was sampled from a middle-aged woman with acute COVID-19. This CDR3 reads CASSPLGSSGSINEQFF. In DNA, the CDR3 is TGTGCCAGCAGCCCCCTCGGATCTAGCGGGAGCATCAATGAGCAGTTCTTC.